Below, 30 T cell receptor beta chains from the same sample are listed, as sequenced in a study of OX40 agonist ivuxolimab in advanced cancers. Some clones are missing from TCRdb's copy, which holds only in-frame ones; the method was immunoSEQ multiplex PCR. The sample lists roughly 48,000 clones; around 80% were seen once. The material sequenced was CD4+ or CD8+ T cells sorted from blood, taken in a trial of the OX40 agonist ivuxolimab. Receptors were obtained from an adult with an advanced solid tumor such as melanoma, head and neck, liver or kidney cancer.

The CDR3 sequence: CASREQGTEKLFF. CDR3 nucleotide sequence: TGTGCCAGTAGGGAACAGGGCACTGAAAAACTGTTTTTT. The chain uses TRBV19 and TRBJ1-4; a weak D match, TRBD1 (6 bases). The length of the CDR3 is 13 residues. Germline assignment: CDR1 LNHDA and CDR2 SQIVND (reference sequence). Trimming took 6 bases from V and 7 from J, leaving 12 bases between them.

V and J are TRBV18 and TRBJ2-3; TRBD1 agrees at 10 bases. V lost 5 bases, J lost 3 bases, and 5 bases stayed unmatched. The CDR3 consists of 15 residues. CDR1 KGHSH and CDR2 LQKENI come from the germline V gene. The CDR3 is CASSTGQGETDTQYF. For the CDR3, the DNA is TGTGCCAGCTCAACCGGACAGGGGGAGACAGATACGCAGTATTTT.

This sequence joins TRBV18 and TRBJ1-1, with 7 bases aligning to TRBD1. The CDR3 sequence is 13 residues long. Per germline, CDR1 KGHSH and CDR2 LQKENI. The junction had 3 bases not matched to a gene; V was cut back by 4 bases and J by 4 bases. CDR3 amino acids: CASSLSGGTEAFF. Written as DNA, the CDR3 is TGTGCCAGCTCACTGTCAGGGGGCACTGAAGCTTTCTTT.

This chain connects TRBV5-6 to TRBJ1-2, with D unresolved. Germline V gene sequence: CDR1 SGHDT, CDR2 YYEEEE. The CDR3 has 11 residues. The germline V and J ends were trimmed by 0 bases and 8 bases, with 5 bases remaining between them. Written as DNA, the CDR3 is TGTGCCAGCAGCTTGGGAGAAGGCTACACCTTC. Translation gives CASSLGEGYTF.

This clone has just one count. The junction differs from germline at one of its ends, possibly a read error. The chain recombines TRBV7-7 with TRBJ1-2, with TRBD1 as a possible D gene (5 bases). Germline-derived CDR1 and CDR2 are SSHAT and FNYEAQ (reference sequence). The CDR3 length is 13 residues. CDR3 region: CASSLAGGYGYTF. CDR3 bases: TGTGCTAGCAGCTTAGCTGGGGGCTATGGCTACACCTTC.

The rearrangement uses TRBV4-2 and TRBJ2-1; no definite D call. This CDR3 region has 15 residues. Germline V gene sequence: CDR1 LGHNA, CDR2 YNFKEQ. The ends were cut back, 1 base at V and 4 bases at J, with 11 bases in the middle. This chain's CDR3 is CASSQAEDQYNEQFF. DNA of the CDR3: TGTGCCAGCAGCCAAGCTGAGGACCAGTACAATGAGCAGTTCTTC.

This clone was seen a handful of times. The CDR3 nucleotides read TGTGCCAGCAGCCGGGGGCTCGAGGCTGAAGCTTTCTTT. Translating gives CASSRGLEAEAFF. This rearrangement joins TRBV11-2 to TRBJ1-1; D may be TRBD1 (6 bases). CDR1 SGHAT and CDR2 FQNNGV come from the germline V gene. V lost 5 bases to trimming and J lost 6 bases, with 13 bases between them. The CDR3 is 13 amino acids. Filled out from reference TRBV11-2 and TRBJ1-1, the complete variable domain reads EAGVAQSPRYKIIEKRQSVAFWCNPISGHATLYWYQQILGQGPKLLIQFQNNGVVDDSQLPKDRFSAERLKGVDSTLKIQPAKLEDSAVYLCASSRGLEAEAFFGQGTRLTVV.

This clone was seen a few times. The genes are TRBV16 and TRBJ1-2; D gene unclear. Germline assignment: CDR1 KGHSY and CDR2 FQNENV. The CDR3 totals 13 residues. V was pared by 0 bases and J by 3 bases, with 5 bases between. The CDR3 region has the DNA TGTGCCAGCAGCCAATCAGCAGACTATGGCTACACCTTC. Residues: CASSQSADYGYTF.

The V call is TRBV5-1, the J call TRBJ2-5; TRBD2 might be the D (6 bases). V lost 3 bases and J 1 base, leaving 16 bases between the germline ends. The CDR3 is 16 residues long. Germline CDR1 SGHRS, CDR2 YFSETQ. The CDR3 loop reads CASSSGTALAQETQYF. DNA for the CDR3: TGCGCCAGCAGCTCGGGGACTGCGCTGGCCCAAGAGACCCAGTACTTC.

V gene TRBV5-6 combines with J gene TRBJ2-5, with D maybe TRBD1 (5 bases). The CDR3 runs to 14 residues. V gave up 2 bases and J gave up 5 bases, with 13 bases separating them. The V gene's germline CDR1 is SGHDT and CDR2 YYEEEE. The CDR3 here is CASSLALGAETQYF. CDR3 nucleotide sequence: TGTGCCAGCAGCTTAGCCTTAGGGGCGGAGACCCAGTACTTC. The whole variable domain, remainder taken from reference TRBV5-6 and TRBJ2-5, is DAGVTQSPTHLIKTRGQQVTLRCSPKSGHDTVSWYQQALGQGPQFIFQYYEEEERQRGNFPDRFSGHQFPNYSSELNVNALLLGDSALYLCASSLALGAETQYFGPGTRLLVL.

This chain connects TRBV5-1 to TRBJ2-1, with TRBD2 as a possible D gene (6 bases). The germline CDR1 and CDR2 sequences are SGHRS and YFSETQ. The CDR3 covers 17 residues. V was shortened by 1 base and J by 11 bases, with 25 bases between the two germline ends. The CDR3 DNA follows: TGCGCCAGCAGCTTGCACGAGCGGGCCGCCGGGTGGGGGAAGCAGTTCTTC. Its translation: CASSLHERAAGWGKQFF. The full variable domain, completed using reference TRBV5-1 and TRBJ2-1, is KAGVTQTPRYLIKTRGQQVTLSCSPISGHRSVSWYQQTPGQGLQFLFEYFSETQRNKGNFPGRFSGRQFSNSRSEMNVSTLELGDSALYLCASSLHERAAGWGKQFFGPGTRLTVL.

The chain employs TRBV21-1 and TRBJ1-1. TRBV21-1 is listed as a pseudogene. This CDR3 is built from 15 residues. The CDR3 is CASSKRDVPNTEAFF. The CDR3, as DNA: TGTGCCAGCAGCAAAAGGGACGTCCCGAACACTGAAGCTTTCTTT.

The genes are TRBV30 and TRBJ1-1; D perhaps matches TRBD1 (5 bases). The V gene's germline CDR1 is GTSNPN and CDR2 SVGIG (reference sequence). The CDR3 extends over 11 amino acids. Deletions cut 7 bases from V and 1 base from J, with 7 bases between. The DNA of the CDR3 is TGTGCCTCAGGACAGAACACTGAAGCTTTCTTT. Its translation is CASGQNTEAFF.

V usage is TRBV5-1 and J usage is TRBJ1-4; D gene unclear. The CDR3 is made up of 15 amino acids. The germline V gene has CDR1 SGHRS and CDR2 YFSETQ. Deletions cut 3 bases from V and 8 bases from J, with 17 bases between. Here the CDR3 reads CASSSTTIIGEKLFF. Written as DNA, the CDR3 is TGCGCCAGCAGCTCCACCACCATAATCGGGGAAAAACTGTTTTTT.

DNA of the CDR3: TGTGCCAGCAGTTCCCGACACGTAGATGGCTACACCTTC. It yields the protein CASSSRHVDGYTF. The rearrangement links TRBV6-5 to TRBJ1-2; D unclear. The CDR3 consists of 13 residues. V was pared by 4 bases and J by 6 bases, with 12 bases between. CDR1 and CDR2 from the germline V gene are MNHEY and SVGAGI.

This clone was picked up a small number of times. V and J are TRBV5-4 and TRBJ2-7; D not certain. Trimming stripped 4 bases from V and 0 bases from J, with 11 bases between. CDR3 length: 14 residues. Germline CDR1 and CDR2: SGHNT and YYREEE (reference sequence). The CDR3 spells CASSNARDSYEQYF. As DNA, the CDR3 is TGTGCCAGCAGCAACGCTAGAGACTCCTACGAGCAGTACTTC.

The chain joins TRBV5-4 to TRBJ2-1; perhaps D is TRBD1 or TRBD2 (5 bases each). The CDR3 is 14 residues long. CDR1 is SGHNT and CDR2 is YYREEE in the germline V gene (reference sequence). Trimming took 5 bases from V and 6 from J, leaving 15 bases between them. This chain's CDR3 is CASRMQGRINEQFF. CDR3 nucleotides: TGTGCCAGCAGAATGCAGGGACGAATCAATGAGCAGTTCTTC.

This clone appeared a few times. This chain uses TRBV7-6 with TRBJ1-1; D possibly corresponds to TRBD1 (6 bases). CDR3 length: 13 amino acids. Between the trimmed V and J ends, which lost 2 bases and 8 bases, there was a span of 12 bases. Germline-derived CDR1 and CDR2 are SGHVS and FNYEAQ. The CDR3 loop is CASSLQGSGEAFF. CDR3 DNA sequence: TGTGCCAGCAGCTTACAGGGGTCGGGCGAAGCTTTCTTT.

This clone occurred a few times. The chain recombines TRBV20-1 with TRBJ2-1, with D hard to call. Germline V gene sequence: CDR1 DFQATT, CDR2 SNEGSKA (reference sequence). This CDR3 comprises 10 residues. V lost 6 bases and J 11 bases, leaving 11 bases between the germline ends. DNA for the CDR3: TGCAGTGCCACCTCGTATAAGCAGTTCTTC. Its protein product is CSATSYKQFF.

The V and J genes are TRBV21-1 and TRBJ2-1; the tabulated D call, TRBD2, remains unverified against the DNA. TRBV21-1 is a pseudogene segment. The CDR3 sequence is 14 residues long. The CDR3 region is CASSKGRDYNEQFF. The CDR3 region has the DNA TGTGCCAGCAGCAAAGGCCGGGATTACAATGAGCAGTTCTTC.

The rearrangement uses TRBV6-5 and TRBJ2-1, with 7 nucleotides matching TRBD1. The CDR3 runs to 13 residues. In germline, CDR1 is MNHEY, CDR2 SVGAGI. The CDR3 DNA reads TGTGGCGCACAAGGGGGCCCTTACAATGAGCAGTTCTTC. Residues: CGAQGGPYNEQFF.

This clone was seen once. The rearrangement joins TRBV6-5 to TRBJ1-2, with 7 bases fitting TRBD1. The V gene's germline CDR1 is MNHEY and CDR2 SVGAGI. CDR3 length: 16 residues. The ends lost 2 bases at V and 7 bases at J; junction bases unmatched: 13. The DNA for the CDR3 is TGTGCCAGCAGTTACCAACCCGGGTTTTCAGGGGGTGGCTACACCTTC. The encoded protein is CASSYQPGFSGGGYTF.

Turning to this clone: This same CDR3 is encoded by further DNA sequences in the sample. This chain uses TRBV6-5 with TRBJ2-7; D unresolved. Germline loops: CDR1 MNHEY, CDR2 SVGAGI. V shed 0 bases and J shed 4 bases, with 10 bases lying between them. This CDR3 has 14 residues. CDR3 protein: CASSYSVRAYEQYF. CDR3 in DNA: TGTGCCAGCAGTTACTCTGTCAGAGCATACGAGCAGTACTTC.

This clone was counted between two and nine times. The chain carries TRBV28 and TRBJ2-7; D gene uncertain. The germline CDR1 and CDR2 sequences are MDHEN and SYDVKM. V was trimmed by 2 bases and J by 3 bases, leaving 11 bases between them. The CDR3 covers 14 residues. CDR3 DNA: TGTGCCAGCAGTTTACCCGTTTCTCACTACGAGCAGTACTTC. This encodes CASSLPVSHYEQYF.

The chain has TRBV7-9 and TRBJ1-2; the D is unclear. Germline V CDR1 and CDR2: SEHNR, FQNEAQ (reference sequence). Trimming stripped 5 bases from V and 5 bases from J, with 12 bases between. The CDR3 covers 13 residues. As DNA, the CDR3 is TGTGCCAGCAGCGCTGGACGCGCGTATGGCTACACCTTC. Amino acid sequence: CASSAGRAYGYTF.

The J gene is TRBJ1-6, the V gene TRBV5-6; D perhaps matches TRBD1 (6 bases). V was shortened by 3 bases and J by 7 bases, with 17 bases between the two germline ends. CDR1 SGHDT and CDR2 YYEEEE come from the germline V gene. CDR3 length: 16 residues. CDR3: CASSYPGAEINSPLHF. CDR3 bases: TGTGCCAGCAGCTATCCAGGGGCCGAGATAAATTCACCCCTCCACTTT.

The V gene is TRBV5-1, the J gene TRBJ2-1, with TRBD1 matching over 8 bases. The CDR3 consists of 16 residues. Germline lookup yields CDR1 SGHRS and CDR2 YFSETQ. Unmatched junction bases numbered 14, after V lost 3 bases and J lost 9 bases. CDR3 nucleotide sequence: TGCGCCAGCAGCTCAAATGCGTGGACAGGGTCGGCTGAGCAGTTCTTC. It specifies CASSSNAWTGSAEQFF.

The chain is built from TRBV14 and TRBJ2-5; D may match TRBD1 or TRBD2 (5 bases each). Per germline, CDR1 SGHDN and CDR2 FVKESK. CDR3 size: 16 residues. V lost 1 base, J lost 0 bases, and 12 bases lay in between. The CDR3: CASSQVGRGDQETQYF. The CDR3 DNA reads TGTGCCAGCAGCCAAGTCGGCAGAGGGGACCAAGAGACCCAGTACTTC.

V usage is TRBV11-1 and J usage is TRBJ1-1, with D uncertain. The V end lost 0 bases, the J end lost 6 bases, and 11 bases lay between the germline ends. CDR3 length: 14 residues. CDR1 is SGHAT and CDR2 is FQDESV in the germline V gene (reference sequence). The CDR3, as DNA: TGTGCCAGCAGCTTAGCTACGGTAGGACCTGAAGCTTTCTTT. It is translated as CASSLATVGPEAFF.

The CDR3 region is CASSLAHFSGNTIYF. The CDR3 nucleotides are TGTGCCAGCAGCTTAGCACACTTCTCTGGAAACACCATATATTTT. V usage is TRBV7-2 and J usage is TRBJ1-3, with D hard to call. The CDR3 runs 15 residues. Trimming left V 0 bases short and J 0 bases short, with 6 bases between. Germline loops: CDR1 SGHTA, CDR2 FQGNSA. The full variable domain, completed using reference TRBV7-2 and TRBJ1-3, is GAGVSQSPSNKVTEKGKDVELRCDPISGHTALYWYRQSLGQGLEFLIYFQGNSAPDKSGLPSDRFSAERTGGSVSTLTIQRTQQEDSAVYLCASSLAHFSGNTIYFGEGSWLTVV.